The 31 T cell receptor beta chains presented below share a single source sample, sequenced in a study of T cells expressing NK-cell markers. Reanalyzing the 5' RACE reads, TCRdb keeps one entry per CDR3 protein, without DNA. The sample has over 120,000 distinct CDR3 sequences. Specimen: blood T cells: a sorted CD56 or NKG2C T cell subset, CD4+ or CD8+ T cells, or bulk PBMC T cells (not recorded which). Receptor source: a man aged 18 to 35 in good health.

This chain links TRBV4-1 with TRBJ2-2; the D gene TCRdb calls, TRBD1, cannot be checked with no DNA. CDR3 length: 18 residues. Germline CDR1 reads MGHRA; CDR2 reads YSYEKL. Here the CDR3 reads CASSQTEGGSLNTGELFF.

The chain carries TRBV15 and TRBJ2-1; TCRdb's D call, TRBD1, is unchecked because there is no DNA. The length of the CDR3 is 15 residues. The germline CDR1 and CDR2 sequences are LNHNV and YYDKDF (reference sequence). CDR3 amino acids: CATSTQGAPYNEQFF.

This sequence joins TRBV28 and TRBJ2-5; TCRdb gives TRBD1 as the D gene, but with no DNA this cannot be confirmed. Looked up from germline, CDR1 is MDHEN and CDR2 is SYDVKM. The CDR3 covers 15 residues. This chain's CDR3 is CASSRPTGNQETQYF.

The chain links TRBV7-9 to TRBJ1-2; TCRdb's D call of TRBD1 is untestable without DNA. The germline gives CDR1 SEHNR, CDR2 FQNEAQ (reference sequence). This CDR3 has 15 amino acids. CDR3 protein: CASSLTGTGGDGYTF.

The genes are TRBV20-1 and TRBJ1-1. Germline assignment: CDR1 DFQATT and CDR2 SNEGSKA (reference sequence). This CDR3 region has 12 residues. CDR3 amino acids: CSARDLRSEAFF.

V and J are TRBV7-9 and TRBJ1-2. This CDR3 contains 13 residues. Germline CDR1 and CDR2: SEHNR and FQNEAQ (reference sequence). The chain's CDR3 is CASSLGGADGYTF.

The CDR3 protein is CASSLGTDPFGNQPQHF. The chain combines TRBV5-6 with TRBJ1-5; with no DNA, the TCRdb D assignment of TRBD1 cannot be verified. Germline assignment: CDR1 SGHDT and CDR2 YYEEEE. The CDR3 is 17 residues long. Using reference TRBV5-6 and TRBJ1-5 for the parts outside the CDR3, the full variable domain is DAGVTQSPTHLIKTRGQQVTLRCSPKSGHDTVSWYQQALGQGPQFIFQYYEEEERQRGNFPDRFSGHQFPNYSSELNVNALLLGDSALYLCASSLGTDPFGNQPQHFGDGTRLSIL.

The chain combines TRBV7-6 with TRBJ2-3; TCRdb names TRBD1, which stays unverified in the absence of DNA. The CDR3 length is 14 residues. CDR1 and CDR2 (germline): SGHVS, FNYEAQ. This CDR3 reads CASRRGSGTDTQYF.

The chain uses TRBV30 and TRBJ2-1; TCRdb outputs TRBD1, but without DNA this stays unchecked. Per germline, CDR1 GTSNPN and CDR2 SVGIG (reference sequence). The CDR3 spans 14 residues. The CDR3 spells CAWRDPGVGDEQFF.

This chain joins TRBV20-1 and TRBJ2-1; TCRdb picks TRBD2, but there is no DNA to check that call. Germline CDR1 reads DFQATT; CDR2 reads SNEGSKA (reference sequence). The CDR3 is 17 amino acids. This chain's CDR3 is CSARNLGLPGSYNEQFF.

CDR3 sequence: CATSDFEDFQETQYF. The rearrangement joins TRBV24-1 to TRBJ2-5. Germline V gene lookup returns CDR1 KGHDR and CDR2 SFDVKD. CDR3 length: 15 amino acids.

The chain joins TRBV9 to TRBJ2-5; there is no DNA to check the TCRdb D call of TRBD1. The CDR3 spans 15 residues. Germline CDR1 SGDLS, CDR2 YYNGEE. CDR3 region: CASSVEGEWRETQYF.

The J gene is TRBJ2-2, the V gene TRBV6-1; lacking DNA, the TRBD2 call made by TCRdb goes unchecked. Germline-derived CDR1 and CDR2 are MNHNS and SASEGT. This CDR3 comprises 17 residues. This chain's CDR3 is CASSHQLSGRNTGELFF.

This chain links TRBV30 with TRBJ2-1; TCRdb names TRBD2, which stays unverified in the absence of DNA. This CDR3 spans 16 amino acids. Germline CDR1 GTSNPN, CDR2 SVGIG (reference sequence). Here the CDR3 reads CAWSGLAGYTYNEQFF.

The chain has TRBV19 and TRBJ1-1; TCRdb selects TRBD1, and the lack of DNA leaves this call unchecked. The length of the CDR3 is 14 residues. The germline CDR1 and CDR2 sequences are LNHDA and SQIVND (reference sequence). Here the CDR3 reads CASSTGAFNTEAFF.

This chain uses TRBV4-3 with TRBJ1-5. CDR1 LGHNA and CDR2 YSLEER come from the germline V gene. The CDR3 loop spans 13 amino acids. CDR3 protein: CGEGVDGYQPQHF.

The CDR3 here is CASRQDRVTQYF. This chain uses TRBV7-9 with TRBJ2-5; there is no DNA to check the TCRdb D call of TRBD1. Germline V gene lookup returns CDR1 SEHNR and CDR2 FQNEAQ (reference sequence). The CDR3 runs 12 residues.

The chain combines TRBV28 with TRBJ2-5; TCRdb indicates TRBD1, and absent DNA this call remains unverified. The CDR3 covers 15 residues. The V gene's germline CDR1 is MDHEN and CDR2 SYDVKM. The CDR3 region is CASNPTATGRETQYF.

The chain combines TRBV4-3 with TRBJ2-1; TCRdb reports TRBD2, a call that lacks DNA to check it against. Germline lookup yields CDR1 LGHNA and CDR2 YSLEER. The CDR3 runs to 16 residues. CDR3 in amino acids: CASSQSRLAAGDEQFF.

The J gene is TRBJ1-2, the V gene TRBV5-1; the D gene TCRdb calls, TRBD1, cannot be checked with no DNA. The CDR3 is 14 amino acids. Germline V lookup: CDR1 SGHRS, CDR2 YFSETQ. CDR3 residues: CASSPRTGVDGYTF.

The V call is TRBV7-3, the J call TRBJ2-3; TCRdb proposes TRBD2, but this gene call is untestable without DNA. The CDR3 is 16 residues long. The germline V gene has CDR1 SGHTA and CDR2 FQGTGA. This CDR3 reads CASSYLSRSGTDTQYF.

V gene TRBV29-1 combines with J gene TRBJ2-7. Germline V CDR1 and CDR2: SQVTM, ANQGSEA. This CDR3 comprises 12 residues. The CDR3 spells CSAEGATDEQYF.

The V and J genes are TRBV12-3 or TRBV12-4 and TRBJ2-1; TCRdb lists TRBD1, though no DNA is available to test this call. This CDR3 region has 13 residues. This CDR3 reads CASSLIGRNEQFF.

V and J are TRBV5-1 and TRBJ2-1; lacking DNA, the TRBD2 call made by TCRdb goes unchecked. Germline V gene lookup returns CDR1 SGHRS and CDR2 YFSETQ. CDR3 size: 15 residues. The CDR3 is CASSPGLSRYGEQFF.

The chain uses TRBV12-3 or TRBV12-4 and TRBJ1-6; TCRdb selects TRBD1, and the lack of DNA leaves this call unchecked. The CDR3 contains 16 residues. The CDR3 reads CASSLIDRGVRSPLHF.

This chain joins TRBV12-3 or TRBV12-4 and TRBJ2-1. The CDR3 spans 14 residues. The CDR3 spells CASSLVTMVDEQFF.

The gene calls are TRBV29-1 and TRBJ2-1; lacking DNA, the TRBD1 call made by TCRdb goes unchecked. The CDR3 consists of 13 residues. Germline CDR1 reads SQVTM; CDR2 reads ANQGSEA. CDR3 region: CSVVGQGANEQFF.

The genes are TRBV19 and TRBJ1-1; as DNA is missing, the TRBD1 call by TCRdb cannot be tested. The CDR3 sequence is 14 residues long. Germline CDR1 is LNHDA and CDR2 is SQIVND (reference sequence). CDR3 in amino acids: CASSPVSPGTEAFF.

The chain carries TRBV7-2 and TRBJ2-3; no DNA is available, so the TRBD2 call from TCRdb remains unchecked. This CDR3 spans 15 amino acids. Germline V gives CDR1 SGHTA, CDR2 FQGNSA. This chain's CDR3 is CASSAGLALTDTQYF.

The genes are TRBV5-6 and TRBJ2-5; TCRdb designates TRBD1, a call that cannot be tested without DNA. The length of the CDR3 is 15 residues. Germline CDR1 is SGHDT and CDR2 is YYEEEE. CDR3 residues: CASSLRTGGVETQYF.

The chain couples TRBV10-3 to TRBJ2-7; the D call of TRBD1 rests on TCRdb alone, since no DNA is present to check it. The germline V gene encodes CDR1 ENHRY and CDR2 SYGVKD. This CDR3 is built from 16 residues. Here the CDR3 reads CAISDLEGVGSYEQYF.